This TCR beta chain is from a study of response to subunit inactivated influenza vaccine. Overall study results and limits: The authors suggested that few new T cells are recruited per seasonal influenza vaccination.

V was pared by 0 bases and J by 2 bases, with 9 bases between. From germline, CDR1 is SGHRS and CDR2 YFSETQ. CDR3 length equals 14 residues. This clonotype has only a few counts. Antigen specificity is unknown. TCRdb ran MiXCR on the RT-PCR reads and lists one entry per CDR3 protein. The repertoire holds about 500,000 distinct CDR3 sequences, with 15% to 20% as singletons. The sample in question was CD4+ T cells sorted from PBMCs, obtained around 25 months after vaccination. This TCR came from a man aged 50 to 75 who received an inactivated influenza vaccine. This chain connects TRBV5-1 to TRBJ2-7; TRBD1 is a possible D gene (5 bases). CDR3 nucleotide sequence: TGCGCCAGCAGCTTGGACAGGTCAGCCTACGAGCAGTACTTC. Translation: CASSLDRSAYEQYF.